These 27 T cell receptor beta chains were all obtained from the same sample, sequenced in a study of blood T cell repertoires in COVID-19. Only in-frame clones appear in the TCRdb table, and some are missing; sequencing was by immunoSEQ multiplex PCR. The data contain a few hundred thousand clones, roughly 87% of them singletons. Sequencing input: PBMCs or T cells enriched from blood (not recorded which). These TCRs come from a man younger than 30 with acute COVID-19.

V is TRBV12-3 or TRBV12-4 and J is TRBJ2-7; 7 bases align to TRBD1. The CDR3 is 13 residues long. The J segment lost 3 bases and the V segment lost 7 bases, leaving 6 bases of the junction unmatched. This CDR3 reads CASNLDRDYEQYF. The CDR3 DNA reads TGTGCCAGCAACCTCGACAGGGACTACGAGCAGTACTTC.

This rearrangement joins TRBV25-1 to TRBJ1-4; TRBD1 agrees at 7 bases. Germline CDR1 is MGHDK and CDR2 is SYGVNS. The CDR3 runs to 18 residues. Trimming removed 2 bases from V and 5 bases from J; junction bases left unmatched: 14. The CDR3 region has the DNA TGTGCCAGCAGTGAAGCCCTCGACAGGGAACTTCCAAATGAAAAACTGTTTTTT. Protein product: CASSEALDRELPNEKLFF.

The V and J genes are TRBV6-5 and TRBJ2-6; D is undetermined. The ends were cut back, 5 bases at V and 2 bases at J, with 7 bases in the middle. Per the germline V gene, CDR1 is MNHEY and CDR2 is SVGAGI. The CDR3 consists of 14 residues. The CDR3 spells CASSNVAGANVLTF. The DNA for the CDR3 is TGTGCCAGCAGTAATGTAGCTGGGGCCAACGTCCTGACTTTC.

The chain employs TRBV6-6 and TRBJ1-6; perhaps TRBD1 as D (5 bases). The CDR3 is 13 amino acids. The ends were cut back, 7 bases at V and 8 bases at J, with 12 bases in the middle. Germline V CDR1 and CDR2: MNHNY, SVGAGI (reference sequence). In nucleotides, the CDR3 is TGTGCCAGCACCCCGGTCAGGGATTCACCCCTCCACTTT. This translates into CASTPVRDSPLHF.

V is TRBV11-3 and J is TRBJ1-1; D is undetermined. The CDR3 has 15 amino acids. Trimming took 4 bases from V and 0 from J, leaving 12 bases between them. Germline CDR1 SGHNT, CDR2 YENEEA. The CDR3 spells CASSSRGGLNTEAFF. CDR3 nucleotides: TGTGCCAGCAGCTCCCGAGGAGGGCTGAACACTGAAGCTTTCTTT.

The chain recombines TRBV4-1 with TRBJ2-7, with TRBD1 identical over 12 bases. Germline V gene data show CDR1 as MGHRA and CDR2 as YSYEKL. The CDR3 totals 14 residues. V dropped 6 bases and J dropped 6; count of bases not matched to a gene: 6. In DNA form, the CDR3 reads TGCGCCAGCAGTCTGGGACAGGGGGCGATCGAGCAGTACTTC. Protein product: CASSLGQGAIEQYF.

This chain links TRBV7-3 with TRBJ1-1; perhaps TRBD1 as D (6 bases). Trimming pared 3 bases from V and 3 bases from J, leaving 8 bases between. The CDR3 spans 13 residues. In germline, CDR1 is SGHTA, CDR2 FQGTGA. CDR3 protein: CASSFTGHTEAFF. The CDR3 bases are TGTGCCAGCAGCTTCACAGGGCACACTGAAGCTTTCTTT. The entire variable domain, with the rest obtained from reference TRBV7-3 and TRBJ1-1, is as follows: GAGVSQTPSNKVTEKGKYVELRCDPISGHTALYWYRQSLGQGPEFLIYFQGTGAADDSGLPNDRFFAVRPEGSVSTLKIQRTERGDSAVYLCASSFTGHTEAFFGQGTRLTVV.

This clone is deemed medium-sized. CDR3 DNA: TGTGCCAGCAGCTCAGGGGGCGGTAACTATGGCTACACCTTC. Its protein product is CASSSGGGNYGYTF. This chain connects TRBV7-2 to TRBJ1-2; TRBD1 agrees at 8 bases. V gave up 4 bases and J gave up 1 base; unmatched junction bases: 2. Looked up from germline, CDR1 is SGHTA and CDR2 is FQGNSA. The CDR3 has 14 residues. Full variable domain (rest looked up from reference TRBV7-2 and TRBJ1-2): GAGVSQSPSNKVTEKGKDVELRCDPISGHTALYWYRQSLGQGLEFLIYFQGNSAPDKSGLPSDRFSAERTGGSVSTLTIQRTQQEDSAVYLCASSSGGGNYGYTFGSGTRLTVV.

The CDR3 coding sequence is TGTGCCAGCAGTCAGATCCGTAGCGACTATGGCTACACCTTC. Protein product: CASSQIRSDYGYTF. The gene calls are TRBV2 and TRBJ1-2; D gene ambiguous. The CDR3 is made up of 14 amino acids. V lost 5 bases to trimming and J lost 3 bases, with 13 bases between them. Germline V gives CDR1 SNHLY, CDR2 FYNNEI.

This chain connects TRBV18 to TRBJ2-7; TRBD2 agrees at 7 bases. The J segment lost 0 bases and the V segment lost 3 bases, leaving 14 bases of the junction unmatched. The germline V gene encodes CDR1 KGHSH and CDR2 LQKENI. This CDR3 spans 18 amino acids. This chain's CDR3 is CASSPNGRPQRDSYEQYF. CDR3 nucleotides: TGTGCCAGCTCACCTAACGGAAGACCACAGCGGGACTCCTACGAGCAGTACTTC. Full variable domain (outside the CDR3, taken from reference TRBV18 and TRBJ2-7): NAGVMQNPRHLVRRRGQEARLRCSPMKGHSHVYWYRQLPEEGLKFMVYLQKENIIDESGMPKERFSAEFPKEGPSILRIQQVVRGDSAAYFCASSPNGRPQRDSYEQYFGPGTRLTVT.

The chain's CDR3 is CASSPGTSGSPYNEQFF. DNA for the CDR3: TGCGCCAGCAGCCCGGGGACTAGCGGTTCTCCCTACAATGAGCAGTTCTTC. The chain has TRBV5-1 and TRBJ2-1, with TRBD2 identical over 11 bases. Germline-derived CDR1 and CDR2 are SGHRS and YFSETQ. This CDR3 contains 17 residues. V lost 4 bases to trimming and J lost 2 bases; unmatched junction nucleotides: 8. Full variable domain (missing parts from reference TRBV5-1 and TRBJ2-1): KAGVTQTPRYLIKTRGQQVTLSCSPISGHRSVSWYQQTPGQGLQFLFEYFSETQRNKGNFPGRFSGRQFSNSRSEMNVSTLELGDSALYLCASSPGTSGSPYNEQFFGPGTRLTVL.

CDR3 sequence: CASSLRISSNTEAFF. In DNA form, the CDR3 reads TGCGCCAGCAGCCTGAGGATTTCTTCAAACACTGAAGCTTTCTTT. The V call is TRBV4-1, the J call TRBJ1-1; unclear D gene. The germline V gene has CDR1 MGHRA and CDR2 YSYEKL. The length of the CDR3 is 15 residues. The V end lost 4 bases, the J end lost 2 bases, and 14 bases lay between the germline ends.

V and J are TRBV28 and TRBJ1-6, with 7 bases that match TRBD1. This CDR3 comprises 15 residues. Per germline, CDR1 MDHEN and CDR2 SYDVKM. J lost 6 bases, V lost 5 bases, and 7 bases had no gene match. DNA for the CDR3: TGTGCCAGCAGTCCAGGACAGGCACGTAATTCACCCCTCCACTTT. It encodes CASSPGQARNSPLHF.

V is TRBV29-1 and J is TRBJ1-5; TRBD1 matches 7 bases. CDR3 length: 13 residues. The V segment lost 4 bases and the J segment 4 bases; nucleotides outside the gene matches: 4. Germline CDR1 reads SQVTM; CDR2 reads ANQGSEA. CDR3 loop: CSVARGRNQPQHF. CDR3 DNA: TGCAGCGTTGCAAGGGGGCGGAATCAGCCCCAGCATTTT.

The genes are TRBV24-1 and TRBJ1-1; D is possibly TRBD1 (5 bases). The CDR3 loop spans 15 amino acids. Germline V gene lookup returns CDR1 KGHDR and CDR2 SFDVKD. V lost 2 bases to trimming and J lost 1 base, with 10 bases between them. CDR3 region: CATSDSRQGNTEAFF. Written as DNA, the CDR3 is TGTGCCACCAGTGATTCGCGTCAGGGGAACACTGAAGCTTTCTTT.

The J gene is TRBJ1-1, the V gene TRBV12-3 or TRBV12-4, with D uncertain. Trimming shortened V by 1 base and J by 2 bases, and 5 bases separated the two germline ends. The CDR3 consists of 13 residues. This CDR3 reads CASSLGVNTEAFF. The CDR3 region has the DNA TGTGCCAGCAGTTTAGGAGTTAACACTGAAGCTTTCTTT.

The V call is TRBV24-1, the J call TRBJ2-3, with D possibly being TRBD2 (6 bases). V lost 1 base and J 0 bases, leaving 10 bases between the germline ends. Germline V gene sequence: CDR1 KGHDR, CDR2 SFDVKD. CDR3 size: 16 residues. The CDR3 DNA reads TGTGCCACCAGTGATTTAGTAGCGGATAGCACAGATACGCAGTATTTT. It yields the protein CATSDLVADSTDTQYF.

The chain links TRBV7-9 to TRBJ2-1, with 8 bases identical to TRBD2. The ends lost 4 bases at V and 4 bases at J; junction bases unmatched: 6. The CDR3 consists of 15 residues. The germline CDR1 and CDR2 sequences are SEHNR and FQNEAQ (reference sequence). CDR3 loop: CASSSKRESYNEQFF. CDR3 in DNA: TGTGCCAGCAGCTCTAAGCGGGAGAGTTACAATGAGCAGTTCTTC.

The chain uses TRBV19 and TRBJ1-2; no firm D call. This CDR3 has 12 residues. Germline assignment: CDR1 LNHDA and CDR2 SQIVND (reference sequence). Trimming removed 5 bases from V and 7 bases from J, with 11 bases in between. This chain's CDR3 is CASSSGLGGYTF. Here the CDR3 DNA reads TGTGCCAGTAGTTCAGGACTTGGTGGCTACACCTTC.

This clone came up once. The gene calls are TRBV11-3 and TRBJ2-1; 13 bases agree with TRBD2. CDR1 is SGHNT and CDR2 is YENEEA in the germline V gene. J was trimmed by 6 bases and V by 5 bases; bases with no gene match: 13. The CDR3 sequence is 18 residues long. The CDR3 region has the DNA TGTGCCAGCAGCCCTAGAGGGGGACTAGCGGGGTCGGGCAATGAGCAGTTCTTC. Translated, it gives CASSPRGGLAGSGNEQFF.

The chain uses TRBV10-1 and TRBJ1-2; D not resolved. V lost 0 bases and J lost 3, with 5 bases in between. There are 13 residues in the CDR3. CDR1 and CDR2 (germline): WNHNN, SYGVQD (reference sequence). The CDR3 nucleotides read TGCGCCAGCAGTGAGTCAGGAGACTATGGCTACACCTTC. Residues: CASSESGDYGYTF.

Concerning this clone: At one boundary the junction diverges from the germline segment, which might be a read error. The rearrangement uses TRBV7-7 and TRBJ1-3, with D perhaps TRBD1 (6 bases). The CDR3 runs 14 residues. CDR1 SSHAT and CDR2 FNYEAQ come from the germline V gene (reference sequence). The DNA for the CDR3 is TGTGCTAGCAGCCAGGGACATTCGGGAAACACCATATATTTT. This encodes CASSQGHSGNTIYF.

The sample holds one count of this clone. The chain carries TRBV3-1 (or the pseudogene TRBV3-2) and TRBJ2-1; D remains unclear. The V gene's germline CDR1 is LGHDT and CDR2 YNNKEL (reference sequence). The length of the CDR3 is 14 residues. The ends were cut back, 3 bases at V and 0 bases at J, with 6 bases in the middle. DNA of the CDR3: TGTGCCAGCAGCCACCTCAGCTCCTACAATGAGCAGTTCTTC. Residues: CASSHLSSYNEQFF.

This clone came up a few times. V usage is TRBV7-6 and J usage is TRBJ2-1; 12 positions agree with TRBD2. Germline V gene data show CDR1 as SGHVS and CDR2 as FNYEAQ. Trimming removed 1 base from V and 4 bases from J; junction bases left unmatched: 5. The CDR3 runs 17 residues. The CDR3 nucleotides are TGTGCCAGCAGCTTAGAGGCTAGCGGGAGGGCGTACAATGAGCAGTTCTTC. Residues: CASSLEASGRAYNEQFF.

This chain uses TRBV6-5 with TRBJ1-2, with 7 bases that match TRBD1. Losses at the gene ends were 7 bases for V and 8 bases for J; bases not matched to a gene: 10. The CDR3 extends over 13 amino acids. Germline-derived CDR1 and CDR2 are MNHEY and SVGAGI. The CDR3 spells CASTDRDRGGYTF. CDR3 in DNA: TGTGCCAGCACCGACAGGGATCGGGGAGGCTACACCTTC.

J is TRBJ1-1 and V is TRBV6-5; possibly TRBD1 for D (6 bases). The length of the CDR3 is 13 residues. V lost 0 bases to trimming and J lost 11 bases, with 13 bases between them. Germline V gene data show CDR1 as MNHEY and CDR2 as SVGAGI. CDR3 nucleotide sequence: TGTGCCAGCAGTTACTCGGCCAGGGGCGACGCTTTCTTT. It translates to CASSYSARGDAFF.

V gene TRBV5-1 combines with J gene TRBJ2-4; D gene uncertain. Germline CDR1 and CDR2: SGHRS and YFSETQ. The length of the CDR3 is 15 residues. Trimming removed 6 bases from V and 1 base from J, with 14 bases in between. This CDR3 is CASTDYREAKNIQYF. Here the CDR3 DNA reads TGCGCCAGCACCGATTACCGCGAGGCCAAAAACATTCAGTACTTC.